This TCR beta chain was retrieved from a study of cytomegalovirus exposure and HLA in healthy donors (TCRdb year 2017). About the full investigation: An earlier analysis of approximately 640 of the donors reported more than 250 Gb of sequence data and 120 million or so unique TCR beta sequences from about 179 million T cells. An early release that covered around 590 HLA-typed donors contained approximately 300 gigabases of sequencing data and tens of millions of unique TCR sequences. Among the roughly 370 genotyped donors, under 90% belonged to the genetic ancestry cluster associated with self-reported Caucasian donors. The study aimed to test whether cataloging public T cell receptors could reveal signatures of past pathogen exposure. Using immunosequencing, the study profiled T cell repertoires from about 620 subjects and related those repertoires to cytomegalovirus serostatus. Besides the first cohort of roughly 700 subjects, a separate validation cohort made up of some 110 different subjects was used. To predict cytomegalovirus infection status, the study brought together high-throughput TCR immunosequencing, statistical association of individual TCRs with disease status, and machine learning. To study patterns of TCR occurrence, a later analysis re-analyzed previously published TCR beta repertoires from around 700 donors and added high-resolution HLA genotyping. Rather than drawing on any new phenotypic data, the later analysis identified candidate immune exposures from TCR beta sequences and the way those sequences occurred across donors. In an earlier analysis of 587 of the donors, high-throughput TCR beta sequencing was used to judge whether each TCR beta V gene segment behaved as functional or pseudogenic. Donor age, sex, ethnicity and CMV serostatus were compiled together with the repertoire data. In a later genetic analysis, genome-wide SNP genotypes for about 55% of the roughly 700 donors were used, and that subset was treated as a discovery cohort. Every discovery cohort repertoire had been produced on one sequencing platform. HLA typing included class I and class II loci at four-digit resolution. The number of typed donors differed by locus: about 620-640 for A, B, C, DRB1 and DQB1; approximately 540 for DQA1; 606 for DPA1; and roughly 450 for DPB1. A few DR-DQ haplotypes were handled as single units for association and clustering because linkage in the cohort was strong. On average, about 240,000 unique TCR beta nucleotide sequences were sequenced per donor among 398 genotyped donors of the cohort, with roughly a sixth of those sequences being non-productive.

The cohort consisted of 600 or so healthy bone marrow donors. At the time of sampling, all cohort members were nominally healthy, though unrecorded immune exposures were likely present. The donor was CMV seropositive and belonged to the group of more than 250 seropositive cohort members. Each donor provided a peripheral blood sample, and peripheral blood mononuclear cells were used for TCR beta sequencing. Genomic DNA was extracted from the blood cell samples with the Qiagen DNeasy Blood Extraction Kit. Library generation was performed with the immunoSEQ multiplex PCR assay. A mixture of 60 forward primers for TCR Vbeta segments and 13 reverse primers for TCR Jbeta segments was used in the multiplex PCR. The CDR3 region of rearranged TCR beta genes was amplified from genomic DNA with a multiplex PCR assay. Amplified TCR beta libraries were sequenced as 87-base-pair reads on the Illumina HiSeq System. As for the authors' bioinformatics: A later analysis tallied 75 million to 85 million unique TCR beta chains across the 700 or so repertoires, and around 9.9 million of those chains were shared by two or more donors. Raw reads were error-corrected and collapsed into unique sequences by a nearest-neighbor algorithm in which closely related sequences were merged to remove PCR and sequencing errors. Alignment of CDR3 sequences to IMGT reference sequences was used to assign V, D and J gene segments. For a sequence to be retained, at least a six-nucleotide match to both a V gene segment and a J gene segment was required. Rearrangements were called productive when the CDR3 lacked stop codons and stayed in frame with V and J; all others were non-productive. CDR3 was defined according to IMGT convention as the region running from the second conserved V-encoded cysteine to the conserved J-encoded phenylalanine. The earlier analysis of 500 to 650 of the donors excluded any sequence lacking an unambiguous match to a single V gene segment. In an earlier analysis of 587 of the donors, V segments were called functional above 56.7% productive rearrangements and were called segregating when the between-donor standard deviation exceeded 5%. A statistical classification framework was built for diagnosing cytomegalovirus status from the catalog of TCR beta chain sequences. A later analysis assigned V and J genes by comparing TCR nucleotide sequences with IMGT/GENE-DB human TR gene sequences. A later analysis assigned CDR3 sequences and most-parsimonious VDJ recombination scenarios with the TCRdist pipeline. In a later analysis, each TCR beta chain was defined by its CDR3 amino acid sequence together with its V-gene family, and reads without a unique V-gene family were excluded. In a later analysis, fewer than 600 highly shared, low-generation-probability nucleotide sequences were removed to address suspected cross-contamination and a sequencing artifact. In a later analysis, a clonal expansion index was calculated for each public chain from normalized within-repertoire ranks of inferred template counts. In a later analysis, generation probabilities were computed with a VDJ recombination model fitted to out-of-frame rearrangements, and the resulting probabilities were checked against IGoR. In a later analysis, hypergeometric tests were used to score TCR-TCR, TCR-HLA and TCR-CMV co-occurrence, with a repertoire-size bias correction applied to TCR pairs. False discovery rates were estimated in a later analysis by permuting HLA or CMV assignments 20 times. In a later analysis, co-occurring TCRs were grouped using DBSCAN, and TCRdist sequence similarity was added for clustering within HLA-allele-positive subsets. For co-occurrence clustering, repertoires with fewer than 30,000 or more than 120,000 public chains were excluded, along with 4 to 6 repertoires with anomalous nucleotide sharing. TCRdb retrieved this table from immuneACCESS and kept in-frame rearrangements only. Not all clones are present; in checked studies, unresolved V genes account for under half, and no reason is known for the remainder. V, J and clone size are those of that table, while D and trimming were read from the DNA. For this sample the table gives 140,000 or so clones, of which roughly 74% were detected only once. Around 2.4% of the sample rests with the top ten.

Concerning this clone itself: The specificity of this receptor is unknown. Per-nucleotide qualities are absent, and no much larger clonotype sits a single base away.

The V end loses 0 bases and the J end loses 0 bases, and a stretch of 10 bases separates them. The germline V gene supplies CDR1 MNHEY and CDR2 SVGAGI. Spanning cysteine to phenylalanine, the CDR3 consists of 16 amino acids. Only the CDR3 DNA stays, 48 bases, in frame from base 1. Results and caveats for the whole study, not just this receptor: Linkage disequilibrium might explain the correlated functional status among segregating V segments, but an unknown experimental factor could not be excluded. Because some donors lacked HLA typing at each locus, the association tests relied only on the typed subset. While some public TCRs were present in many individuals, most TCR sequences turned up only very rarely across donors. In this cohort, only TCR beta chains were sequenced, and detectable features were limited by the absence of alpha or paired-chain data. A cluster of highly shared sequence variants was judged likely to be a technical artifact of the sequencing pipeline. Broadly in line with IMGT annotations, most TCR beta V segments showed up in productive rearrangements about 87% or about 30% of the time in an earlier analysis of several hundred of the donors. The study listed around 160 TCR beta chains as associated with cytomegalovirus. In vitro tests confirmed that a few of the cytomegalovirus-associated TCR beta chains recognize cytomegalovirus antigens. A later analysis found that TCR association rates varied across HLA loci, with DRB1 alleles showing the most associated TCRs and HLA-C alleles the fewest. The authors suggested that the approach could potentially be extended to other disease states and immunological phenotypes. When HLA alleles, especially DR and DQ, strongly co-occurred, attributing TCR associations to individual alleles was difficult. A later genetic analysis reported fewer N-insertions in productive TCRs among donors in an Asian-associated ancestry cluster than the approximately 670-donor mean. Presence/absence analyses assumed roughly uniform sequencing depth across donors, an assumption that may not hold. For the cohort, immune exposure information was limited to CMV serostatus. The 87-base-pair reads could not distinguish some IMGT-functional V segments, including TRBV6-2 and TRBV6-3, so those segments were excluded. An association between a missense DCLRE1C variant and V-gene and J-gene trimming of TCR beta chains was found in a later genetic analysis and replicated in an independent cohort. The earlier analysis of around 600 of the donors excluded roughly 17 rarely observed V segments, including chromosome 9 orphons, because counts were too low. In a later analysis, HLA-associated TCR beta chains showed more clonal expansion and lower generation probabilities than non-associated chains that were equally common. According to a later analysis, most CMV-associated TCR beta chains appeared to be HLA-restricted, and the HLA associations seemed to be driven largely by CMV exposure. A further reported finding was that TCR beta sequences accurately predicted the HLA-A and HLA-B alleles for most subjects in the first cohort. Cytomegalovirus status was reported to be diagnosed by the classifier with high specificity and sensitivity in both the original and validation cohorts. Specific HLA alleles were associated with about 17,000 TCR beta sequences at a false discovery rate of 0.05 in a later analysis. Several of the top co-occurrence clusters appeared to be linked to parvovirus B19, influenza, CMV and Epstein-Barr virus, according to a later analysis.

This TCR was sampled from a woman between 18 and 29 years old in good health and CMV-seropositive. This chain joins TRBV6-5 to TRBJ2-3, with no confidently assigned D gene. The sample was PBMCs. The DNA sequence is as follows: TGTGCCAGCAGTTACTCGCCGGCGGCTAGCACAGATACGCAGTATTTT. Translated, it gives CASSYSPAASTDTQYF.